This T cell receptor (beta chain) was sequenced during a study of blood T cells in healthy people across ages. A second PCR, run for about 7 to 11 cycles, used a sample-barcoded 5' primer plus a J-beta primer mix. In TCRdb, the 5' RACE reads were re-called with MiXCR into one record per CDR3 protein. The sample yields some 1.5 million distinct CDR3 sequences, approximately 43% seen once. The V gene end was trimmed by 1 base and the J gene end by 9 bases; junction bases not matched to a gene: 7. Germline values: CDR1 SEHNR, CDR2 FQNEAQ (reference sequence). The CDR3 spans 15 residues. V gene TRBV7-9 combines with J gene TRBJ2-1; 9 nucleotides align to TRBD1. What was sequenced was blood. The sequence was collected from a young woman in good health. The CDR3 loop reads CASSLVPGTGLEQFF. CDR3 in DNA: TGTGCCAGCAGCTTAGTGCCCGGGACAGGGCTTGAGCAGTTCTTC.